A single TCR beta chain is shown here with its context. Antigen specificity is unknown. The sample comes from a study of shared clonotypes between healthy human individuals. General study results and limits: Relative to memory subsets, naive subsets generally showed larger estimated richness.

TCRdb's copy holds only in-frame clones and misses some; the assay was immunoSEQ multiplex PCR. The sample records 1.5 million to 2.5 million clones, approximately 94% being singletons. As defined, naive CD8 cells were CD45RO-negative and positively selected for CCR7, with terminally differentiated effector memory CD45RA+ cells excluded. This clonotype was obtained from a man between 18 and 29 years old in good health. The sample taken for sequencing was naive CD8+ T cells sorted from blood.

The CDR3 DNA follows: TGTGCCAGCACCCAATTTAGCGGGGGATTGAATGAGCAGTTCTTC. Protein product: CASTQFSGGLNEQFF. J is TRBJ2-1 and V is TRBV6-5; 9 bases match TRBD2. Per the germline V gene, CDR1 is MNHEY and CDR2 is SVGAGI. The CDR3 loop spans 15 amino acids. Losses at the gene ends were 7 bases for V and 7 bases for J; bases not matched to a gene: 11.